Shown below are 18 T cell receptor beta chains from a single sample sequenced in a study of graft-versus-host responses after intestinal transplantation. No antigens are known for them. Here immunoSEQ multiplex PCR was the method, and the copy in TCRdb shows in-frame clones only, minus some. The repertoire holds tens of thousands of clones, with around 92% as singletons. The source was unstimulated CD4+ T cells sorted from spleen or lymph node cells, collected before intestinal transplant. These receptors all come from a human donor who received an intestinal transplant.

The V and J genes are TRBV6-8 and TRBJ2-2; D gene uncertain. The CDR3 has 11 amino acids. With 6 bases removed from V and 5 bases from J, the gap between germline ends came to 4 bases. Germline CDR1 MNHGY, CDR2 SAAAGT. DNA of the CDR3: TGTGCCAGCAGGAGGACCGGGGAGCTGTTTTTT. Its protein is CASRRTGELFF.

V and J are TRBV4-1 and TRBJ1-2, with D perhaps TRBD1 (5 bases). V lost 1 base and J lost 4, with 10 bases in between. Germline V gene data show CDR1 as MGHRA and CDR2 as YSYEKL. The CDR3 extends over 14 amino acids. The CDR3 region has the DNA TGCGCCAGCAGCCAAGGGCTAGGGGTCTATGGCTACACCTTC. Its translation: CASSQGLGVYGYTF.

The chain uses TRBV19 and TRBJ1-1, with 7 bases matching TRBD1. From germline, CDR1 is LNHDA and CDR2 SQIVND (reference sequence). V shed 5 bases, J shed 1 base, and the junction held 4 bases outside the gene matches. The CDR3 is 14 amino acids. CDR3 protein: CASSPTGANTEAFF. In DNA, the CDR3 is TGTGCCAGTAGTCCTACAGGGGCGAACACTGAAGCTTTCTTT.

The genes are TRBV19 and TRBJ1-3, with 9 positions matching TRBD1. The V gene end was trimmed by 4 bases and the J gene end by 4 bases; junction bases not matched to a gene: 11. The CDR3 spans 17 residues. The germline gives CDR1 LNHDA, CDR2 SQIVND (reference sequence). This CDR3 reads CASSTMPRDRVGNTIYF. CDR3 nucleotide sequence: TGTGCCAGTAGTACGATGCCCCGGGACAGGGTAGGAAACACCATATATTTT.

The CDR3 reads CASSFLAGGPGELFF. The CDR3 coding sequence is TGTGCCAGCAGCTTCCTAGCGGGGGGGCCCGGGGAGCTGTTTTTT. The chain joins TRBV5-4 to TRBJ2-2, with 12 bases matching TRBD2. V trimming: 2 bases; J trimming: 6 bases; junction bases outside the gene matches: 2. Germline V gene data show CDR1 as SGHNT and CDR2 as YYREEE (reference sequence). The CDR3 is made up of 15 amino acids.

This clone was detected only a few times. The chain employs TRBV10-3 and TRBJ1-6; TRBD1 might be the D (6 bases). The CDR3 runs to 12 residues. Trimming took off 4 bases at V and 11 bases at J, with 9 bases between the two ends. Germline CDR1 ENHRY, CDR2 SYGVKD. CDR3 sequence: CAISGTEPPLHF. CDR3 in DNA: TGTGCCATCAGTGGGACAGAGCCACCCCTCCACTTT.

With respect to this clone: Distinct nucleotide sequences in the sample also encode this CDR3. The J gene is TRBJ2-7, the V gene TRBV5-1; D is perhaps TRBD1 (5 bases). The CDR3 is 12 residues long. Germline V gene lookup returns CDR1 SGHRS and CDR2 YFSETQ. Deletions cut 1 base from V and 4 bases from J, with 6 bases between. CDR3: CASSLTGYEQYF. As DNA, the CDR3 is TGCGCCAGCAGCTTGACAGGATACGAGCAGTACTTC.

The chain uses TRBV29-1 and TRBJ1-4, with D possibly being TRBD1 (5 bases). From germline, CDR1 is SQVTM and CDR2 ANQGSEA. V lost 4 bases to trimming and J lost 0 bases, with 15 bases between them. There are 16 residues in the CDR3. The DNA for the CDR3 is TGCAGCGTTGCCGGGGGACGAGGAACAACTAATGAAAAACTGTTTTTT. It is translated as CSVAGGRGTTNEKLFF.

A single count supports this clone. The rearrangement uses TRBV2 and TRBJ2-7; no clear D. Trimming took 7 bases from V and 7 from J, leaving 14 bases between them. The germline CDR1 and CDR2 sequences are SNHLY and FYNNEI. CDR3 size: 12 residues. The CDR3 region is CASNDPLFEQYF. CDR3 coding DNA: TGTGCCAGCAATGACCCACTTTTTGAGCAGTACTTC.

The rearrangement uses TRBV11-2 and TRBJ1-6, with D uncertain. The CDR3 is 14 amino acids. Germline CDR1 SGHAT, CDR2 FQNNGV. Trimming took off 5 bases at V and 7 bases at J, with 12 bases between the two ends. CDR3 loop: CASSLIFQNSPLHF. DNA of the CDR3: TGTGCCAGCAGCCTTATATTCCAGAATTCACCCCTCCACTTT.

V is TRBV5-1 and J is TRBJ2-7; D not certain. V was clipped by 0 bases and J by 0 bases, with 10 bases between them. The CDR3 has 15 amino acids. The germline CDR1 and CDR2 sequences are SGHRS and YFSETQ. CDR3 region: CASSLGAWSSYEQYF. The CDR3 DNA reads as TGCGCCAGCAGCTTGGGCGCGTGGAGCTCCTACGAGCAGTACTTC.

This sequence joins TRBV2 and TRBJ2-5; the match to TRBD2 covers 14 bases. Germline V gene sequence: CDR1 SNHLY, CDR2 FYNNEI. This CDR3 is 15 amino acids long. With 6 bases clipped from V and 4 bases from J, the junction kept 4 bases outside the gene matches. The CDR3 DNA follows: TGTGCCAGCAGCCGACTAGCGGGGGGGCGAGAGACCCAGTACTTC. Its translation is CASSRLAGGRETQYF.

The J gene is TRBJ1-5, the V gene TRBV15; 9 nucleotides line up with TRBD1. Germline values: CDR1 LNHNV, CDR2 YYDKDF (reference sequence). The J segment lost 0 bases and the V segment lost 1 base, leaving 10 bases of the junction unmatched. This CDR3 comprises 19 residues. CDR3 sequence reads: CATSRAGARTGVSNQPQHF. The CDR3 DNA reads as TGTGCCACCAGCAGAGCCGGAGCCCGGACAGGGGTTAGCAATCAGCCCCAGCATTTT.

This chain connects TRBV29-1 to TRBJ1-2; 9 bases are a match to TRBD1. V lost 7 bases to trimming and J lost 7 bases; unmatched junction nucleotides: 13. The CDR3 extends over 14 amino acids. Germline assignment: CDR1 SQVTM and CDR2 ANQGSEA. CDR3 loop: CSAADRGLIGGYTF. The DNA of the CDR3 is TGCAGCGCCGCCGACAGGGGGTTAATAGGTGGCTACACCTTC.

The chain joins TRBV14 to TRBJ1-4, with D uncertain. The ends were cut back, 4 bases at V and 2 bases at J, with 11 bases in the middle. Germline V gives CDR1 SGHDN, CDR2 FVKESK. The CDR3 has 15 residues. The CDR3 region is CASSPVGATNEKLFF. The DNA for the CDR3 is TGTGCCAGCAGCCCGGTGGGCGCCACTAATGAAAAACTGTTTTTT.

The chain joins TRBV19 to TRBJ1-1, with 7 nucleotides matching TRBD1. Germline V CDR1 and CDR2: LNHDA, SQIVND (reference sequence). Trimming cost V 5 bases and J 4 bases; bases outside gene matches: 7. CDR3 size: 14 residues. The DNA for the CDR3 is TGTGCCAGTAGTCGCCAGGGGGTTTTCACTGAAGCTTTCTTT. It encodes CASSRQGVFTEAFF.

The rearrangement uses TRBV12-5 and TRBJ2-1; 7 nucleotides match TRBD2. The CDR3 totals 16 residues. Germline values: CDR1 LGHNT, CDR2 FRNRAP. The V and J ends lost 6 bases and 2 bases, in that order; junction bases with no gene match: 10. DNA for the CDR3: TGTGCTAGTGGCTCACTTACGGGGGGTACCTACAATGAGCAGTTCTTC. This translates into CASGSLTGGTYNEQFF.

The chain carries TRBV18 and TRBJ2-7; 11 bases align to TRBD2. The V gene end was trimmed by 6 bases and the J gene end by 4 bases; junction bases not matched to a gene: 11. In germline, CDR1 is KGHSH, CDR2 LQKENI. The CDR3 length is 16 residues. Here the CDR3 reads CASSARGSGGAYEQYF. The CDR3 nucleotides are TGTGCCAGCTCCGCCCGGGGTAGCGGGGGGGCTTACGAGCAGTACTTC.